Sequencing of this TCR beta chain was carried out in a study of neoadjuvant anti-PD-1 for oral cavity cancer. Survey sequencing of tumors mostly used 4.8 ug DNA, two replicates. Produced via immunoSEQ multiplex PCR; TCRdb's table is partial and in-frame only. Here the sample spans some 15,000 clones, roughly 40% being singletons. Deletions cut 0 bases from V and 15 bases from J, with 16 bases between. Germline V CDR1 and CDR2: SGHKS, YYEKEE (reference sequence). The CDR3 is 13 amino acids. The time point denotes: after neoadjuvant nivolumab, at surgical resection. Stage II-IVA oral cavity squamous cell carcinoma was new and untreated by systemic or radiation therapy. Cohort: HPV-negative, locally advanced oral cavity squamous cell carcinoma patients.

The clonotype was recovered from a person aged 35 to 85 with oral cavity squamous cell carcinoma. This rearrangement joins TRBV5-5 to TRBJ2-1; no firm D call. The sequencing used tumor tissue, collected after nivolumab (anti-PD-1) treatment. Here the CDR3 reads CASSLGLWSWWFF. CDR3 in DNA: TGTGCCAGCAGCTTGGGGTTATGGTCCTGGTGGTTCTTC.